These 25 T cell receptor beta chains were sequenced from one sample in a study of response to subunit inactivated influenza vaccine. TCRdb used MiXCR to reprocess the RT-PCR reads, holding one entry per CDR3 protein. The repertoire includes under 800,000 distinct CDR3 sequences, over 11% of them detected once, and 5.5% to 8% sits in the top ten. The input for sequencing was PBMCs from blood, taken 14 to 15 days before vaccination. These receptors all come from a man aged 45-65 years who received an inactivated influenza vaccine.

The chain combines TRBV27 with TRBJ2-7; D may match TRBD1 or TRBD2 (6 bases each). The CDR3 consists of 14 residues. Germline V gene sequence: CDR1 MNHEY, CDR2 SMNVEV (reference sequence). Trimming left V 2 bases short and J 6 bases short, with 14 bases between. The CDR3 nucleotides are TGTGCCAGCAGTTTAGGGGGGCGCTTAGGCGAGCAGTACTTC. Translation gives CASSLGGRLGEQYF.

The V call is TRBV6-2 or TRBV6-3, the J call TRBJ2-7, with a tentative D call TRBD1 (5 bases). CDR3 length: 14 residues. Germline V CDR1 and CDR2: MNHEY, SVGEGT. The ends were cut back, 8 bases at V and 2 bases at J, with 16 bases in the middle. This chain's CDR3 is CASVGAGPPYEQYF. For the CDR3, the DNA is TGTGCCAGCGTAGGGGCAGGACCTCCCTACGAGCAGTACTTC.

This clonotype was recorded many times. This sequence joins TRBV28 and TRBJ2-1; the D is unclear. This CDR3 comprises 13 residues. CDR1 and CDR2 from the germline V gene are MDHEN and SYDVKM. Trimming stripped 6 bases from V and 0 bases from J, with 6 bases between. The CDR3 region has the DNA TGTGCCAGCAGGGGCAGCTCCTACAATGAGCAGTTCTTC. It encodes CASRGSSYNEQFF.

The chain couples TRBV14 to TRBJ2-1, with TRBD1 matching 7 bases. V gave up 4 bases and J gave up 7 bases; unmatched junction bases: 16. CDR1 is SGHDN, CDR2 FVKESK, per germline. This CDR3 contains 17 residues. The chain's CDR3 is CASSPYRISGGFNEQFF. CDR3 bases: TGTGCCAGCAGCCCCTATCGTATATCAGGGGGTTTTAATGAGCAGTTCTTC.

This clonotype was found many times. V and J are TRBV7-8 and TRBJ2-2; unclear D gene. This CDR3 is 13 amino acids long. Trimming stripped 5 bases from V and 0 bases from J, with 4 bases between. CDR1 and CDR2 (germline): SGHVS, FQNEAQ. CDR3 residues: CASSHPNTGELFF. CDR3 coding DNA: TGTGCCAGCAGCCATCCGAACACCGGGGAGCTGTTTTTT.

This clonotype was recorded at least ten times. DNA for the CDR3: TGCGCCAGCAGCCATTGCGACAGTAATAATCAGCCCCAGCATTTT. This codes for CASSHCDSNNQPQHF. This sequence joins TRBV4-3 and TRBJ1-5; possibly TRBD1 for D (5 bases). V lost 3 bases to trimming and J lost 4 bases, with 13 bases between them. CDR1 LGHNA and CDR2 YSLEER come from the germline V gene. The CDR3 extends over 15 amino acids.

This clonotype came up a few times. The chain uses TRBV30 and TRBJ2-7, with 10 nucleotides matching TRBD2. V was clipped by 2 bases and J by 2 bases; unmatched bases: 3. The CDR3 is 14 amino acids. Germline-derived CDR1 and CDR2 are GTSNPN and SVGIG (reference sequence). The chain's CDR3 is CAWSIGLAAYEQYF. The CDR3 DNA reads TGTGCCTGGAGTATAGGACTAGCGGCCTACGAGCAGTACTTC.

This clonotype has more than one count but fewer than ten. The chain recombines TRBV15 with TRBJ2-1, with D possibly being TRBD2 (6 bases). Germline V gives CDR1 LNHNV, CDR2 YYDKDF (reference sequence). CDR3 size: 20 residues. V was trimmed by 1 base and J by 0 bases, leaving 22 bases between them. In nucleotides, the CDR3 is TGTGCCACCAGCAGAGGAGGTTCTAGCGCGGGTAGGGGCTCCTACAATGAGCAGTTCTTC. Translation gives CATSRGGSSAGRGSYNEQFF.

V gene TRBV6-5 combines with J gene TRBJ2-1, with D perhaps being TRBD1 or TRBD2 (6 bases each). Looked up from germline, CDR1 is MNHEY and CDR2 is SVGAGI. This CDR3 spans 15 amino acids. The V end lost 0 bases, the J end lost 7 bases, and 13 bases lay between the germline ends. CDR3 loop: CASSYSIQGRNEQFF. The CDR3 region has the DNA TGTGCCAGCAGTTACTCGATCCAGGGGAGGAATGAGCAGTTCTTC.

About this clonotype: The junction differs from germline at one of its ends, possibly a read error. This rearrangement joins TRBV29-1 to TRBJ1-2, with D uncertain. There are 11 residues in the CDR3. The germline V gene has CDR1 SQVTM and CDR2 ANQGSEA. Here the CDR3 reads CGVGENYGYTF. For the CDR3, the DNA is TGCGGCGTTGGGGAGAACTATGGCTACACCTTC.

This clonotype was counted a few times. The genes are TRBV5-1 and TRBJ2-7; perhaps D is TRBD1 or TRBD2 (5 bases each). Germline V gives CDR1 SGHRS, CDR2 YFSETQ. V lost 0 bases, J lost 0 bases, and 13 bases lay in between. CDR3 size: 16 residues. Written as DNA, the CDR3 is TGCGCCAGCAGCTTGGCACCGGGACCGTCCTCCTACGAGCAGTACTTC. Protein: CASSLAPGPSSYEQYF.

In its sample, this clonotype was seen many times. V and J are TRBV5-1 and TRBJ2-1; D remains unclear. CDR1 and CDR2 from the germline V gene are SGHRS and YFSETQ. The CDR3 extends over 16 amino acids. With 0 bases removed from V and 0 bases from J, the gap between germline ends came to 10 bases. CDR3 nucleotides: TGCGCCAGCAGCTTGGCCTTGTCTACCTCCTACAATGAGCAGTTCTTC. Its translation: CASSLALSTSYNEQFF.

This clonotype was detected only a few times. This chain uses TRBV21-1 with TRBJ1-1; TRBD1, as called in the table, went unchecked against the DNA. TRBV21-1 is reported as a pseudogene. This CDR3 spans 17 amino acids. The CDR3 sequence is CASSKGLTGGLRTEAFF. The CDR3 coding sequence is TGTGCCAGCAGCAAAGGTTTGACAGGGGGCCTGCGGACTGAAGCTTTCTTT.

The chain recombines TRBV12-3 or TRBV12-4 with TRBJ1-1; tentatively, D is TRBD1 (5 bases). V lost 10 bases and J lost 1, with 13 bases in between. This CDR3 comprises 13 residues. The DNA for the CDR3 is TGTGCCATCGCGCAGGGAGGGAACACTGAAGCTTTCTTT. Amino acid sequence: CAIAQGGNTEAFF.

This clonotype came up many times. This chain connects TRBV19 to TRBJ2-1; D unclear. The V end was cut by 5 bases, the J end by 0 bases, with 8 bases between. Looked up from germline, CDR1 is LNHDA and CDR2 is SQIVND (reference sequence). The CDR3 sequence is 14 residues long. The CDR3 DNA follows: TGTGCCAGTAGTGAGGATCACTCCTACAATGAGCAGTTCTTC. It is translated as CASSEDHSYNEQFF. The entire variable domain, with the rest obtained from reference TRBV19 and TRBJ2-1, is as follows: DGGITQSPKYLFRKEGQNVTLSCEQNLNHDAMYWYRQDPGQGLRLIYYSQIVNDFQKGDIAEGYSVSREKKESFPLTVTSAQKNPTAFYLCASSEDHSYNEQFFGPGTRLTVL.

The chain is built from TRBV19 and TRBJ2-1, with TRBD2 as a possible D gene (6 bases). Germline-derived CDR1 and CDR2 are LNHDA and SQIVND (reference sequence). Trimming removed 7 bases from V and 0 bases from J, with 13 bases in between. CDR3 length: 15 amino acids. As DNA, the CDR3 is TGTGCCAGTACTCTGGAGGGAGCCTCCTACAATGAGCAGTTCTTC. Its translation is CASTLEGASYNEQFF.

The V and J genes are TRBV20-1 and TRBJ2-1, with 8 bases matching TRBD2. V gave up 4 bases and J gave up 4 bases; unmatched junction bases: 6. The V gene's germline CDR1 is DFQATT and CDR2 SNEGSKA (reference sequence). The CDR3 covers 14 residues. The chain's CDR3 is CSATVSSGYNEQFF. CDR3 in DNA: TGCAGTGCTACTGTGTCTAGCGGGTACAATGAGCAGTTCTTC.

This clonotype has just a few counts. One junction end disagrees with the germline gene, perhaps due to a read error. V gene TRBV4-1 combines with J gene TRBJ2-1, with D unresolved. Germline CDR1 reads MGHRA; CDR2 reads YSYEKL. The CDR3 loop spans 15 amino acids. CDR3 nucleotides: TGCGCCAGCAGCCAAGTTTCTCCCTCCCACAATGAGCAGTTCTTC. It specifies CASSQVSPSHNEQFF.

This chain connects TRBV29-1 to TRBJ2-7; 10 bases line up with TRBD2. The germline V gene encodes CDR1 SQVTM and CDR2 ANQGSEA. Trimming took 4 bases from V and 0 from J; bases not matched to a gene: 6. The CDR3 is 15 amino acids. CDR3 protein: CSVGTSGSSSYEQYF. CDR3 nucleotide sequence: TGCAGCGTTGGGACTAGCGGAAGTAGCTCCTACGAGCAGTACTTC.

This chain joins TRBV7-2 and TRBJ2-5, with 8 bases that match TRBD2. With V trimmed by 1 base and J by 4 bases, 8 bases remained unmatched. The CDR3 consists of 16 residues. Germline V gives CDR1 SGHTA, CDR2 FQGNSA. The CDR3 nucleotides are TGTGCCAGCAGCTTAGATGGTGGGAGCGGGAGAGAGACCCAGTACTTC. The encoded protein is CASSLDGGSGRETQYF. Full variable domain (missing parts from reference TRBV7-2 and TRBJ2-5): GAGVSQSPSNKVTEKGKDVELRCDPISGHTALYWYRQSLGQGLEFLIYFQGNSAPDKSGLPSDRFSAERTGGSVSTLTIQRTQQEDSAVYLCASSLDGGSGRETQYFGPGTRLLVL.

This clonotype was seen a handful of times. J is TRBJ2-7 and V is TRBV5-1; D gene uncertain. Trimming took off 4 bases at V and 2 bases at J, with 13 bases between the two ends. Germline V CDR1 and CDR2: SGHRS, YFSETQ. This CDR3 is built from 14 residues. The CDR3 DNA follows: TGCGCCAGCAGCCTCCTCGCGAGACCCTACGAGCAGTACTTC. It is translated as CASSLLARPYEQYF.

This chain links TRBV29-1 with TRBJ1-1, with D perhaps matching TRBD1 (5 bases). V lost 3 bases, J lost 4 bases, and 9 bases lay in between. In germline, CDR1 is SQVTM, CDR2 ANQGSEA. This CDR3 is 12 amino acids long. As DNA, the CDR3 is TGCAGCGTTGAGAGGGGATCCACTGAAGCTTTCTTT. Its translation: CSVERGSTEAFF.

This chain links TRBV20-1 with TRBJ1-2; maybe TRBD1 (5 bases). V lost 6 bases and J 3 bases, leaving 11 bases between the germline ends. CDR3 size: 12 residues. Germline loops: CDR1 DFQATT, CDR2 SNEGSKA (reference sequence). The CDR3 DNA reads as TGCAGTGCGATGACAGCTCACTATGGCTACACCTTC. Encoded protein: CSAMTAHYGYTF.

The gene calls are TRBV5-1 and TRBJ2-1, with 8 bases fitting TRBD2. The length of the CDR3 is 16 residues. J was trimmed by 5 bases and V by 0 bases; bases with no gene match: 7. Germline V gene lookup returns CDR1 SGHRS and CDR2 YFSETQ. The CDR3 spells CASSLVRGAVNNEQFF. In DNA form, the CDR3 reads TGCGCCAGCAGCTTGGTGCGGGGGGCTGTTAACAATGAGCAGTTCTTC. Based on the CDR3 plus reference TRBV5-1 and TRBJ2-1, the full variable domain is KAGVTQTPRYLIKTRGQQVTLSCSPISGHRSVSWYQQTPGQGLQFLFEYFSETQRNKGNFPGRFSGRQFSNSRSEMNVSTLELGDSALYLCASSLVRGAVNNEQFFGPGTRLTVL.

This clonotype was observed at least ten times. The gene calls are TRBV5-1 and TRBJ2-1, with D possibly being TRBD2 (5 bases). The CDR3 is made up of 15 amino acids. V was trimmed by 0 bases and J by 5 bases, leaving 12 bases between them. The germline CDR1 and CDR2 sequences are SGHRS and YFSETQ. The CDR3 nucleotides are TGCGCCAGCAGCTTGGCCCGTATAGCGAACAATGAGCAGTTCTTC. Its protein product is CASSLARIANNEQFF.